Presented here are 23 T cell receptor beta chains from one specimen sequenced in a study of cytomegalovirus exposure and HLA in healthy donors. The data were produced by immunoSEQ multiplex PCR, yet TCRdb's version contains in-frame clones alone and is incomplete. The sample records approximately 200,000 clones, 75% to 85% being singletons. Sequenced input: PBMCs. The receptors shown here come from a woman under 40 in good health and CMV-seropositive.

The gene calls are TRBV2 and TRBJ2-1; TRBD1 agrees at 8 bases. The junction had 7 bases not matched to a gene; V was cut back by 6 bases and J by 0 bases. CDR3 length equals 16 residues. CDR1 is SNHLY, CDR2 FYNNEI, per germline. The CDR3 nucleotides read TGTGCCAGCAGCCGGGACAGGTTGAGCTCCTACAATGAGCAGTTCTTC. Its protein product is CASSRDRLSSYNEQFF. Combining the CDR3 with reference TRBV2 and TRBJ2-1 gives the whole variable domain EPEVTQTPSHQVTQMGQEVILRCVPISNHLYFYWYRQILGQKVEFLVSFYNNEISEKSEIFDDQFSVERPDGSNFTLKIRSTKLEDSAMYFCASSRDRLSSYNEQFFGPGTRLTVL.

V and J are TRBV19 and TRBJ2-7, with a possible D match to TRBD1 (5 bases). The germline gives CDR1 LNHDA, CDR2 SQIVND (reference sequence). Trimming removed 3 bases from V and 2 bases from J, with 17 bases in between. This CDR3 is 16 amino acids long. The CDR3 DNA follows: TGTGCCAGTAGTATTCGACTTTCAGGGTCCGCCTACGAGCAGTACTTC. It codes for CASSIRLSGSAYEQYF.

This clone showed up just once. The chain is built from TRBV5-1 and TRBJ2-5; D may be TRBD2 (5 bases). This CDR3 comprises 14 residues. Trimming cost V 3 bases and J 4 bases, with 13 bases left between them. Germline-derived CDR1 and CDR2 are SGHRS and YFSETQ. The CDR3 region is CASSYGLERETQYF. The CDR3 DNA sequence: TGCGCCAGCAGCTACGGACTGGAGAGAGAGACCCAGTACTTC.

This sequence joins TRBV27 and TRBJ1-5; D may be TRBD1 (6 bases). Trimming left V 8 bases short and J 4 bases short, with 15 bases between. The length of the CDR3 is 14 residues. CDR1 is MNHEY, CDR2 SMNVEV, per germline (reference sequence). The CDR3 spells CASSPGHRNQPQHF. The DNA of the CDR3 is TGTGCCAGCTCACCGGGACACCGAAATCAGCCCCAGCATTTT.

The chain carries TRBV9 and TRBJ1-4; D gene uncertain. V gave up 5 bases and J gave up 7 bases, with 18 bases separating them. Germline CDR1 reads SGDLS; CDR2 reads YYNGEE. The CDR3 has 15 residues. CDR3 DNA: TGTGCCAGCAGTCTCTCTGGACTCGGTTCTGAAAAACTGTTTTTT. Translated: CASSLSGLGSEKLFF.

The chain uses TRBV2 and TRBJ2-7; 14 bases match TRBD2. Unmatched junction bases numbered 22, after V lost 7 bases and J lost 2 bases. The CDR3 totals 21 residues. CDR1 is SNHLY and CDR2 is FYNNEI in the germline V gene. DNA of the CDR3: TGTGCCAGCATTTTTGTTCCCGGGGGGGGACTAGCGGGAGAATACCCCTACGAGCAGTACTTC. This translates into CASIFVPGGGLAGEYPYEQYF.

This chain links TRBV10-2 with TRBJ2-7; TRBD2 matches at 9 bases. Germline trimming cut 8 bases from V and 6 bases from J; bases unmatched to any gene: 14. There are 15 residues in the CDR3. CDR1 WSHSY and CDR2 SAAADI come from the germline V gene. CDR3 amino acids: CASLVVAGVSGEQYF. The CDR3 DNA reads as TGCGCCAGCCTCGTGGTAGCGGGAGTCTCAGGCGAGCAGTACTTC.

V gene TRBV30 combines with J gene TRBJ2-1, with TRBD2 identical over 12 bases. The CDR3 length is 17 residues. Germline V gene data show CDR1 as GTSNPN and CDR2 as SVGIG (reference sequence). J lost 2 bases, V lost 3 bases, and 8 bases had no gene match. The CDR3: CAWRNLAGGKTYNEQFF. The CDR3 nucleotides read TGTGCCTGGAGGAATCTAGCGGGAGGGAAAACCTACAATGAGCAGTTCTTC.

This chain connects TRBV6-1 to TRBJ1-5; 8 nucleotides match TRBD1. V shed 2 bases, J shed 6 bases, and the junction held 6 bases outside the gene matches. The CDR3 extends over 15 amino acids. Germline V gives CDR1 MNHNS, CDR2 SASEGT. As DNA, the CDR3 is TGTGCCAGCAGTGAAACAGGACAGGGCTTTCAGCCCCAGCATTTT. Translation: CASSETGQGFQPQHF.

The chain recombines TRBV29-1 with TRBJ2-5; 8 bases line up with TRBD2. The germline V gene has CDR1 SQVTM and CDR2 ANQGSEA. With 1 base clipped from V and 4 bases from J, the junction kept 2 bases outside the gene matches. The CDR3 runs to 13 residues. Here the CDR3 reads CSVEGGRRETQYF. In nucleotides, the CDR3 is TGCAGCGTTGAAGGCGGGAGGCGAGAGACCCAGTACTTC. Variable domain in full (rest from reference TRBV29-1 and TRBJ2-5): SAVISQKPSRDICQRGTSLTIQCQVDSQVTMMFWYRQQPGQSLTLIATANQGSEATYESGFVIDKFPISRPNLTFSTLTVSNMSPEDSSIYLCSVEGGRRETQYFGPGTRLLVL.

The chain couples TRBV9 to TRBJ2-2; TRBD2 agrees at 7 bases. CDR1 SGDLS and CDR2 YYNGEE come from the germline V gene. Unmatched junction bases numbered 5, after V lost 4 bases and J lost 2 bases. CDR3 length: 15 amino acids. The CDR3 spells CASSPSGLNTGELFF. CDR3 sequence (DNA): TGTGCCAGCAGCCCTAGCGGACTAAACACCGGGGAGCTGTTTTTT.

The rearrangement links TRBV6-1 to TRBJ2-1, with 9 bases aligning to TRBD2. The CDR3 consists of 15 residues. CDR1 and CDR2 from the germline V gene are MNHNS and SASEGT. The J segment lost 6 bases and the V segment lost 7 bases, leaving 10 bases of the junction unmatched. CDR3 loop: CASTSGTAAGNEQFF. Here the CDR3 DNA reads TGTGCCAGCACTAGCGGGACCGCAGCGGGCAATGAGCAGTTCTTC.

This clone was picked up one time. This chain uses TRBV29-1 with TRBJ2-3, with a weak D call TRBD2 (6 bases). Germline V gives CDR1 SQVTM, CDR2 ANQGSEA. The CDR3 runs 15 residues. Between the trimmed V and J ends, which lost 6 bases and 0 bases, there was a span of 16 bases. The CDR3, as DNA: TGCAGCGTCGTACCTGCGGGGCAAAGCACAGATACGCAGTATTTT. Amino acids: CSVVPAGQSTDTQYF.

The chain joins TRBV10-3 to TRBJ2-7, with 10 bases matching TRBD2. Per the germline V gene, CDR1 is ENHRY and CDR2 is SYGVKD. This CDR3 is 16 amino acids long. V shed 1 base, J shed 2 bases, and the junction held 5 bases outside the gene matches. The CDR3 region has the DNA TGTGCCATCAGTGAGTTGCCTAGCGGGAGCGCCTACGAGCAGTACTTC. Translating it yields CAISELPSGSAYEQYF.

As regards this clone: Mismatch with germline at one junction end may stem from a read error. The chain employs TRBV28 and TRBJ1-2; TRBD1 matches 8 bases. The CDR3 is made up of 15 amino acids. Germline values: CDR1 MDHEN, CDR2 SYDVKM. Here the CDR3 DNA reads TGTGCCAGCAGGTTATCGGACAGGGCTAACTATGGCTACACCTTC. This codes for CASRLSDRANYGYTF.

The chain's CDR3 is CASSSTQGGRGGYTF. DNA for the CDR3: TGTGCCAGCAGTTCCACCCAGGGAGGGCGGGGTGGCTACACCTTC. The rearrangement uses TRBV27 and TRBJ1-2; a possible D gene is TRBD1 (5 bases). The CDR3 is 15 residues long. V was clipped by 4 bases and J by 7 bases, with 19 bases between them. Germline loops: CDR1 MNHEY, CDR2 SMNVEV (reference sequence).

The chain employs TRBV2 and TRBJ2-1; a weak D match, TRBD2 (6 bases). This CDR3 comprises 14 residues. Trimming stripped 7 bases from V and 0 bases from J, with 10 bases between. In germline, CDR1 is SNHLY, CDR2 FYNNEI. CDR3 region: CASIRDSSYNEQFF. The CDR3 nucleotides read TGTGCCAGCATAAGGGACTCCTCCTACAATGAGCAGTTCTTC.

The chain links TRBV6-5 to TRBJ1-3; D is perhaps TRBD1 (5 bases). CDR3 length equals 14 residues. Germline assignment: CDR1 MNHEY and CDR2 SVGAGI. The V end was cut by 2 bases, the J end by 7 bases, with 12 bases between. CDR3 nucleotide sequence: TGTGCCAGCAGTTACGGCAGGGTTCACAACACCATATATTTT. It specifies CASSYGRVHNTIYF.

This chain joins TRBV10-3 and TRBJ2-2, with 12 bases aligning to TRBD2. V lost 5 bases, J lost 0 bases, and 1 base stayed unmatched. CDR1 ENHRY and CDR2 SYGVKD come from the germline V gene. The CDR3 totals 16 residues. The CDR3: CAISRLAGANTGELFF. The CDR3 region has the DNA TGTGCCATCAGTCGACTAGCGGGAGCGAACACCGGGGAGCTGTTTTTT.

This clone has only one observation. The J gene is TRBJ2-1, the V gene TRBV13, with D possibly TRBD1 on 5 matching bases. The CDR3 sequence is 17 residues long. The germline V and J ends were trimmed by 2 bases and 0 bases, with 14 bases remaining between them. CDR1 PRHDT and CDR2 FYEKMQ come from the germline V gene (reference sequence). CDR3 sequence reads: CASSLLVGQNSYNEQFF. The CDR3 nucleotides are TGTGCCAGCAGCTTATTAGTCGGACAAAACTCCTACAATGAGCAGTTCTTC.

CDR3 in amino acids: CASSAIAYEQYF. CDR3 bases: TGTGCCAGCAGTGCTATTGCGTACGAGCAGTACTTC. This chain joins TRBV2 and TRBJ2-7; D unclear. CDR1 is SNHLY and CDR2 is FYNNEI in the germline V gene. The CDR3 runs 12 residues. V gave up 4 bases and J gave up 4 bases, with 8 bases separating them. Variable domain in full (rest from reference TRBV2 and TRBJ2-7): EPEVTQTPSHQVTQMGQEVILRCVPISNHLYFYWYRQILGQKVEFLVSFYNNEISEKSEIFDDQFSVERPDGSNFTLKIRSTKLEDSAMYFCASSAIAYEQYFGPGTRLTVT.

The rearrangement links TRBV30 to TRBJ1-1; tentative D call: TRBD1 (5 bases). The V gene's germline CDR1 is GTSNPN and CDR2 SVGIG (reference sequence). The V end lost 0 bases, the J end lost 4 bases, and 15 bases lay between the germline ends. The CDR3 is 15 residues long. Here the CDR3 DNA reads TGTGCCTGGAGTGTACATTACGGGAGGGGCACTGAAGCTTTCTTT. Translation: CAWSVHYGRGTEAFF.

This rearrangement joins TRBV2 to TRBJ2-1, with D perhaps TRBD1 (7 bases). Trimming shortened V by 5 bases and J by 1 base, and 12 bases separated the two germline ends. Germline V lookup: CDR1 SNHLY, CDR2 FYNNEI. This CDR3 contains 15 residues. The CDR3 here is CASSYAGQSYNEQFF. The CDR3 nucleotides read TGTGCCAGCAGTTATGCGGGACAGTCCTACAATGAGCAGTTCTTC.